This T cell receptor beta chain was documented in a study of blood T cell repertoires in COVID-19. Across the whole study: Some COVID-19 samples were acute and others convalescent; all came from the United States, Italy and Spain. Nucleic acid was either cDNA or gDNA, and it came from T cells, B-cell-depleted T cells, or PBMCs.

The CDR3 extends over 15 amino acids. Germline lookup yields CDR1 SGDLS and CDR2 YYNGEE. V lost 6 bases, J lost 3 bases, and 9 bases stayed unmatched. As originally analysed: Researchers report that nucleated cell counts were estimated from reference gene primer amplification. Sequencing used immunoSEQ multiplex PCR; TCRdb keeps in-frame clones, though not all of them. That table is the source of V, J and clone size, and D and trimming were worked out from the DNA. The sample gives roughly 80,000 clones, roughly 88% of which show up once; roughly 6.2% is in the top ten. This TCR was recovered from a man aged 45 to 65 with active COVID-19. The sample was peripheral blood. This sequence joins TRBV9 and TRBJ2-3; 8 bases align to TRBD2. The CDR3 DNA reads TGTGCCAGCACCCCCCGGGGGGGGGCAACAGATACGCAGTATTTT. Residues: CASTPRGGATDTQYF.